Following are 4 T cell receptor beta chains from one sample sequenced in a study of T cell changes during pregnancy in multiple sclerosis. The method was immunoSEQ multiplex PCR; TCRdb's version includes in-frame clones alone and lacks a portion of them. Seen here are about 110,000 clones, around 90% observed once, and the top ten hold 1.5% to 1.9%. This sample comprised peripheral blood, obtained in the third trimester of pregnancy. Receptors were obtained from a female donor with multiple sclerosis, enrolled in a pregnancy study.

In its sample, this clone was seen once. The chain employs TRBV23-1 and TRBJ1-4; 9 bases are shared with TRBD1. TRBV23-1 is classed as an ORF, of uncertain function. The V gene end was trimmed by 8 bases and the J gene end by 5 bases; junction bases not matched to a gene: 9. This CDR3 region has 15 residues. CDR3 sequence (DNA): TGCGCCAGCCGGGACAGGGATATCGGGAATGAAAAACTGTTTTTT. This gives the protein CASRDRDIGNEKLFF.

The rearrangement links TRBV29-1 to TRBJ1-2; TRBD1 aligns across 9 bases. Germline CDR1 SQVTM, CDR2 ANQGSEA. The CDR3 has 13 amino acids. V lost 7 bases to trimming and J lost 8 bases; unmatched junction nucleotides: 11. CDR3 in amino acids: CSAHTGGAGGYTF. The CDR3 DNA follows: TGCAGCGCCCACACAGGGGGCGCTGGGGGCTACACCTTC.

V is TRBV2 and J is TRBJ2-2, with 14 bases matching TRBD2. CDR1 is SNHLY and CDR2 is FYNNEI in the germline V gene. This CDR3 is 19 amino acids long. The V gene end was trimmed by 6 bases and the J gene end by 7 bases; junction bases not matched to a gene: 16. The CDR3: CASRVGLAGEVGTNGELFF. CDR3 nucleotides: TGTGCCAGCAGGGTGGGACTAGCGGGAGAGGTGGGGACCAACGGGGAGCTGTTTTTT.

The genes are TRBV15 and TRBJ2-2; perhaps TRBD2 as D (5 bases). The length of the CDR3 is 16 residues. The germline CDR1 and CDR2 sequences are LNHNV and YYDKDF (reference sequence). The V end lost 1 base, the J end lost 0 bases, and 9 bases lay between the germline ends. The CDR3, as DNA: TGTGCCACCAGCAGAGGAGGTAGCGCGAACACCGGGGAGCTGTTTTTT. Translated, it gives CATSRGGSANTGELFF.